This T cell receptor beta chain was sequenced in a study of shared clonotypes between healthy human individuals. Study-wide background: Donors had three CD4 naive, three CD4 memory, two CD8 naive and one CD8 memory plate apiece. General study points: A few donors held roughly 5% of naive CD4 clonotypes in common.

It was at deep level that the assay was run. Methods used by the authors: Because ImmunoSEQ provided only junction sequences with no quality scores, the filtering differed. This table comes from immunoSEQ multiplex PCR, and its TCRdb copy is limited to in-frame clones, with some not included. D and trimming come from the DNA, and the V and J calls and clone size come from that table. The profile shows roughly 520,000 clones, around 96% of them singletons. This clone was seen a handful of times. Its antigen is not identified. The TCR sequence derives from a woman aged 30 to 39 in good health. What was sequenced was naive CD4+ T cells sorted from blood. Described subset: CD45RA+ positively selected.

The CDR3 region is CASSQDSSGTYEQYF. CDR3 coding DNA: TGTGCCAGCAGCCAAGATTCGTCGGGGACCTACGAGCAGTACTTC. This chain uses TRBV4-2 with TRBJ2-7; D possibly corresponds to TRBD2 (5 bases). Trimming shortened V by 0 bases and J by 2 bases, and 11 bases separated the two germline ends. The CDR3 loop spans 15 amino acids. Per germline, CDR1 LGHNA and CDR2 YNFKEQ.